Each of the 3 T cell receptor beta chains below was sequenced from the same sample in a study of T-cell reconstitution after alpha-beta-depleted transplantation in children. For TCRbeta, the library was prepared with unique molecular identifiers. Each CDR3 protein is one row after TCRdb ran MiXCR on the PCR reads. The profile shows some 200,000 distinct CDR3 sequences, 11% of them singletons. The material sequenced was PBMCs, taken before TCRalphabeta/CD19-depleted stem cell transplant. These TCRs come from a child less than two years old with acute myeloid leukemia, due to receive a stem cell transplant.

This clonotype was seen only a few times. The rearrangement uses TRBV20-1 and TRBJ1-1; D is unresolved. Germline V gives CDR1 DFQATT, CDR2 SNEGSKA (reference sequence). Trimming left V 3 bases short and J 0 bases short, with 11 bases between. The length of the CDR3 is 14 residues. Here the CDR3 reads CSARGEVMNTEAFF. In DNA form, the CDR3 reads TGCAGTGCTAGGGGAGAAGTAATGAACACTGAAGCTTTCTTT.

Many counts were recorded for this clonotype. This sequence joins TRBV4-3 and TRBJ1-5; the D is unclear. Deletions cut 0 bases from V and 3 bases from J, with 3 bases between. Germline assignment: CDR1 LGHNA and CDR2 YSLEER. The CDR3 has 13 residues. As DNA, the CDR3 is TGCGCCAGCAGCCAAGACGACAATCAGCCCCAGCATTTT. Amino acids: CASSQDDNQPQHF.

The sample holds many counts of this clonotype. The V and J genes are TRBV20-1 and TRBJ1-2; possible D gene TRBD1, 6 bases. CDR3 length: 16 amino acids. The V end was cut by 0 bases, the J end by 7 bases, with 21 bases between. Germline lookup yields CDR1 DFQATT and CDR2 SNEGSKA (reference sequence). The CDR3 protein is CSAREAQRGAFGGYTF. The CDR3 nucleotides read TGCAGTGCTAGAGAGGCACAAAGGGGGGCTTTCGGTGGCTACACCTTC.